The 16 T cell receptor beta chains below all came from one sample that was sequenced in a study of tumor-infiltrating lymphocytes in primary liver carcinoma. Both blood RNA, taken from unsorted whole blood, and germline DNA were extracted. TCR beta cDNA was reverse-transcribed from roughly 0.45 ug of total RNA. The reaction used a constant-region primer and ProtoScript II reverse transcriptase. Employing slightly modified ARM-PCR, three nested multiplex PCR rounds were run, and these gave rise to the TCR beta libraries. The first two PCR rounds used TRBV1-TRBV30 forward primers with a C-beta reverse primer, nine to ten cycles each. TCRdb reanalysed the multiplex PCR reads using MiXCR and keeps one entry per CDR3 protein. The table has about 300,000 distinct CDR3 sequences, 65% seen once; the top ten hold about 8.4%. The sequencing sample was made of peripheral blood. These TCRs come from a man between 35 and 55 years old with primary liver carcinoma and hepatitis B virus infection.

Of note for this clonotype: This may stem from a read error, because a much larger clone lies one nucleotide away. V and J are TRBV6-1 and TRBJ1-1; D is possibly TRBD1 (5 bases). CDR1 is MNHNS and CDR2 is SASEGT in the germline V gene. Trimming shortened V by 8 bases and J by 4 bases, and 14 bases separated the two germline ends. The CDR3 is 13 amino acids. The CDR3 loop is CASGVGGGTEAFF. CDR3 nucleotides: TGTGCCAGCGGTGTGGGGGGAGGCACTGAAGCTTTCTTT.

This clonotype was counted many times. The chain employs TRBV6-1 and TRBJ2-7; tentative D call: TRBD1 (5 bases). In germline, CDR1 is MNHNS, CDR2 SASEGT. V was clipped by 6 bases and J by 2 bases, with 17 bases between them. The CDR3 totals 15 residues. In DNA, the CDR3 is TGTGCCAGCAGCGCAAACGGACAATTAGCCTACGAGCAGTACTTC. As protein: CASSANGQLAYEQYF.

This clonotype has a single count. The CDR3 does not close with the conserved phenylalanine or tryptophan, likely indicating a read error. The chain employs TRBV29-1 and TRBJ2-5; D is unclear. The CDR3 is made up of 13 amino acids. The germline V gene has CDR1 SQVTM and CDR2 ANQGSEA. Trimming removed 7 bases from V and 1 base from J, with 13 bases in between. CDR3 sequence: CSGGDTPQETQYL. CDR3 DNA sequence: TGCAGCGGAGGAGACACTCCCCAAGAGACCCAGTACCTC.

Concerning this clonotype itself: This clone may be a read error of a much larger clone one base away. The chain recombines TRBV29-1 with TRBJ1-1; the D is unclear. CDR1 SQVTM and CDR2 ANQGSEA come from the germline V gene. The CDR3 is 13 residues long. The ends were cut back, 7 bases at V and 2 bases at J, with 14 bases in the middle. CDR3 nucleotides: TGCAGCGCCGCACAGAATATAAACACTGAAGCTTTCTTT. Translating it yields CSAAQNINTEAFF.

V gene TRBV6-2 or TRBV6-3 combines with J gene TRBJ1-5; 11 bases are shared with TRBD1. The germline V gene encodes CDR1 MNHEY and CDR2 SVGEGT. J was trimmed by 2 bases and V by 6 bases; bases with no gene match: 12. There are 18 residues in the CDR3. The CDR3 loop is CASSPGTGGFGGNQPQHF. The CDR3 DNA sequence: TGTGCCAGCAGCCCCGGGACAGGGGGATTTGGTGGCAATCAGCCCCAGCATTTT.

This clonotype was seen only once. The genes are TRBV19 and TRBJ2-7; D is perhaps TRBD1 (6 bases). Germline V lookup: CDR1 LNHDA, CDR2 SQIVND (reference sequence). CDR3 size: 14 residues. Trimming pared 10 bases from V and 7 bases from J, leaving 23 bases between. The CDR3 DNA is TGTGCCACCACCCCTCAGGACAGAGACGGGGAGCAGTACTTC. Translation gives CATTPQDRDGEQYF.

The chain uses TRBV11-1 and TRBJ2-3; D is unresolved. Germline values: CDR1 SGHAT, CDR2 FQDESV (reference sequence). V lost 5 bases and J lost 4, with 10 bases in between. The CDR3 has 13 amino acids. DNA of the CDR3: TGTGCCAGCAGCCCACGGTACGCAGATACGCAGTATTTT. This gives the protein CASSPRYADTQYF.

This chain links TRBV25-1 with TRBJ1-2; 8 bases are shared with TRBD1. J lost 4 bases, V lost 4 bases, and 2 bases had no gene match. The germline V gene encodes CDR1 MGHDK and CDR2 SYGVNS. The CDR3 sequence is 13 residues long. The CDR3 DNA sequence: TGTGCCAGCAGTGGGGACAGGCTCTATGGCTACACCTTC. Translation gives CASSGDRLYGYTF.

About this clonotype itself: The junction and the germline gene differ at one end; a read error may be behind it. The chain uses TRBV5-1 and TRBJ2-2; tentative D call: TRBD2 (6 bases). The CDR3 runs 14 residues. Per germline, CDR1 SGHRS and CDR2 YFSETQ. CDR3 DNA: TGCGCCAGCATCCCCCTCCTTGGGACCGGGGGGCTGTTTTTT. It specifies CASIPLLGTGGLFF.

As for this clonotype: No conserved phenylalanine or tryptophan is present at the end of the CDR3, so a read error is the likely explanation. V is TRBV11-1 and J is TRBJ2-1; D might be TRBD2 (5 bases). The tail of the sequence fits TRBJ2-7 better, so the J call may be wrong. Per germline, CDR1 SGHAT and CDR2 FQDESV (reference sequence). This CDR3 has 15 residues. The CDR3 sequence is CASGDSSSSYNEQYL. In nucleotides, the CDR3 is TGTGCCAGCGGCGACTCTAGCTCATCCTACAATGAGCAGTACTTA.

For this clonotype: At one end, the junction sequence differs from germline, possibly due to a read error. J is TRBJ1-4 and V is TRBV12-3 or TRBV12-4, with no clear D. The CDR3 is 13 amino acids. CDR3 in amino acids: CTSSPGWREKLFF. In nucleotides, the CDR3 is TGCACCAGCAGTCCCGGATGGAGGGAAAAACTGTTTTTT.

As for this clonotype: At one boundary the junction diverges from the germline segment, which might be a read error. The V and J genes are TRBV5-1 and TRBJ1-2; possibly TRBD1 for D (5 bases). The CDR3 has 15 residues. Germline loops: CDR1 SGHRS, CDR2 YFSETQ. Here the CDR3 DNA reads TGCGCCATCAGCTTGGAAGGGGCTCCCTCCTATGGCTACACCTTC. Protein: CAISLEGAPSYGYTF.

As to this clonotype: This may be a read error, as it is one base from a much larger clone. The chain carries TRBV12-3 or TRBV12-4 and TRBJ2-7; D is perhaps TRBD1 (6 bases). The CDR3 consists of 13 residues. The CDR3 sequence: CACSLPDRGEQYF. In nucleotides, the CDR3 is TGTGCCTGCAGTCTACCGGACAGAGGCGAGCAGTACTTC.

In the case of this clonotype: A much larger clone sits a single nucleotide away, making a read error possible. The chain combines TRBV6-5 with TRBJ1-1; possible D gene TRBD1, 6 bases. CDR1 and CDR2 (germline): MNHEY, SVGAGI. V gave up 7 bases and J gave up 4 bases, with 10 bases separating them. The CDR3 spans 12 residues. In DNA form, the CDR3 reads TGTGCCAGCAATTCAGGGGCCACTGAAGCTTTCTTT. Protein sequence: CASNSGATEAFF.

The chain uses TRBV5-4 and TRBJ1-1; D is possibly TRBD1 (6 bases). CDR3 size: 14 residues. CDR1 and CDR2 (germline): SGHNT, YYREEE (reference sequence). With 4 bases removed from V and 4 bases from J, the gap between germline ends came to 14 bases. This CDR3 reads CASSPITGFTEAFF. The CDR3 nucleotides read TGTGCCAGCAGCCCCATAACAGGGTTCACTGAAGCTTTCTTT. The full variable domain, in which reference TRBV5-4 and TRBJ1-1 provide the parts outside the CDR3, is ETGVTQSPTHLIKTRGQQVTLRCSSQSGHNTVSWYQQALGQGPQFIFQYYREEENGRGNFPPRFSGLQFPNYSSELNVNALELDDSALYLCASSPITGFTEAFFGQGTRLTVV.

This clonotype was recorded a few times. V gene TRBV6-2 or TRBV6-3 combines with J gene TRBJ2-4, with TRBD1 identical over 7 bases. V was pared by 7 bases and J by 0 bases, with 9 bases of the junction left unmatched. This CDR3 is built from 16 residues. Germline V CDR1 and CDR2: MNHEY, SVGEGT. In DNA, the CDR3 is TGTGCCAGCACCCCGGGGCAGGGGGTAGCCAAAAACATTCAGTACTTC. Translation gives CASTPGQGVAKNIQYF.